The TCR beta chain under discussion was sequenced for a study of cytomegalovirus exposure and HLA in healthy donors. This clone was found a few times. Data came from immunoSEQ multiplex PCR; TCRdb stores just in-frame clones and leaves some out. This table holds about 350,000 clones, roughly 87% found once. Germline V gene data show CDR1 as GTSNPN and CDR2 as SVGIG (reference sequence). The CDR3 consists of 16 residues. Trimming stripped 4 bases from V and 0 bases from J, with 18 bases between. The sample was PBMCs. The TCR comes from a woman aged 25 to 39 in good health and CMV-seropositive. The chain is built from TRBV30 and TRBJ1-1; tentative D call: TRBD1 (6 bases). In DNA form, the CDR3 reads TGTGCCTGGACCGGATCAGGGGAGGCCATGAACACTGAAGCTTTCTTT. Translating it yields CAWTGSGEAMNTEAFF.